This T cell receptor (beta chain) was profiled in a study of post-analysis software for immune sequencing data. Study in general: The cohort encompassed relapsing-remitting, secondary progressive and progressive-relapsing multiple sclerosis disease courses.

Notes on this clonotype: Its antigen is not identified.

Study findings and constraints: Multiple sclerosis patients had significantly lower normalized Chao1 diversity than controls. Samples from one preparation batch, clustered by F measure, grouped strongly together. In patients, a few TRBV segments were more frequent than in controls, with TRBV5-6, TRBV5-1 and TRBV20-1 among them.

Unique molecular identifiers were present in the TCR beta cDNA libraries. Once about 0.85 to 10 million T cells were used, roughly 0.5 million cDNA molecules resulted. TCRdb reanalysed the PCR reads using MiXCR and keeps one entry per CDR3 protein. The top ten clones hold roughly 4.5% of a sample with 700,000 to 900,000 distinct CDR3 sequences, 40% to 55% of them seen once. V was pared by 7 bases and J by 5 bases, with 26 bases between. Germline CDR1 reads MNHEY; CDR2 reads SVGEGT. The CDR3 consists of 17 residues. Sequenced material: blood. The sequence came from a girl under 18 with multiple sclerosis. The chain recombines TRBV6-2 or TRBV6-3 with TRBJ2-5; TRBD2 is a possible D gene (6 bases). CDR3 bases: TGTGCCAGCAATACTCTTCCGCGGGACGTAATAACGGAGACCCAGTACTTC. Amino acid sequence: CASNTLPRDVITETQYF.